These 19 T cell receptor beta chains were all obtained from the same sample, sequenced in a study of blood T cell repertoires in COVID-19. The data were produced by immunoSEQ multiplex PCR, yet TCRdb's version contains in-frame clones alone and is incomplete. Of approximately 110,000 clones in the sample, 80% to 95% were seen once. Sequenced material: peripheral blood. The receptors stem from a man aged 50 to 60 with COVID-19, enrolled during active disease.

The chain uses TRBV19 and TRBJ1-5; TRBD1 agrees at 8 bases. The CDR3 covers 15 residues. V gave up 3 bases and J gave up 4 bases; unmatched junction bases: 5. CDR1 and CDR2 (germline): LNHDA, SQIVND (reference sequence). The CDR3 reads CASSIPDRENQPQHF. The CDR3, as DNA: TGTGCCAGTAGTATTCCGGACAGGGAGAATCAGCCCCAGCATTTT.

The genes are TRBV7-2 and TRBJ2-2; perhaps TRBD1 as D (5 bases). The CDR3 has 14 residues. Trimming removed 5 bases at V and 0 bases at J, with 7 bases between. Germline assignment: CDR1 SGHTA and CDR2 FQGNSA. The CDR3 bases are TGTGCCAGCAGCGGGGCAGCGAACACCGGGGAGCTGTTTTTT. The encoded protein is CASSGAANTGELFF. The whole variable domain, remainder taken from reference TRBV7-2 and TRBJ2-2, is GAGVSQSPSNKVTEKGKDVELRCDPISGHTALYWYRQSLGQGLEFLIYFQGNSAPDKSGLPSDRFSAERTGGSVSTLTIQRTQQEDSAVYLCASSGAANTGELFFGEGSRLTVL.

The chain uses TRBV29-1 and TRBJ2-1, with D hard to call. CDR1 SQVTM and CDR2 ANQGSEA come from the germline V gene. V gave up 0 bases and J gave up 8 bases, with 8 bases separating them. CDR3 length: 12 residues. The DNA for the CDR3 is TGCAGCGTTGAAGATATCGAGGATGAGCAGTTCTTC. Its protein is CSVEDIEDEQFF.

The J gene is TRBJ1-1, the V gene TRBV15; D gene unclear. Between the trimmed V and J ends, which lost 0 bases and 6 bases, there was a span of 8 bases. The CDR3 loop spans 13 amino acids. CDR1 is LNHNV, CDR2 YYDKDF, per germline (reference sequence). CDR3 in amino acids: CATSREQIAEAFF. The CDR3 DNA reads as TGTGCCACCAGCAGAGAACAGATCGCTGAAGCTTTCTTT.

The CDR3: CASSYETAKTYEQYF. The CDR3, as DNA: TGTGCCAGCAGTTACGAGACAGCGAAGACTTACGAGCAGTACTTC. The chain joins TRBV6-2 or TRBV6-3 to TRBJ2-7; a possible D gene is TRBD1 (5 bases). The CDR3 consists of 15 residues. The ends were cut back, 2 bases at V and 4 bases at J, with 15 bases in the middle. Germline values: CDR1 MNHEY, CDR2 SVGEGT.

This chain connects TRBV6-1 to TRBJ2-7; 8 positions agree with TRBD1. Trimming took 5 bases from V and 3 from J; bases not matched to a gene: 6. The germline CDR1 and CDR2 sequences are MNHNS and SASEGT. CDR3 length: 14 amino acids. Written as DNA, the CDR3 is TGTGCCAGCAGTTCACAGGGGGGAAACTACGAGCAGTACTTC. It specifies CASSSQGGNYEQYF.

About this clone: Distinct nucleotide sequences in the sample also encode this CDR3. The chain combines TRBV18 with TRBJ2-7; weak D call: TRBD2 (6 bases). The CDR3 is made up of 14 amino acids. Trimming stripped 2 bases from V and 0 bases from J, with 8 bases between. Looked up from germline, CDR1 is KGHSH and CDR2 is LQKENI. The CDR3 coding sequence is TGTGCCAGCTCACCAACTAGCAGCTCCTACGAGCAGTACTTC. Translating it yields CASSPTSSSYEQYF.

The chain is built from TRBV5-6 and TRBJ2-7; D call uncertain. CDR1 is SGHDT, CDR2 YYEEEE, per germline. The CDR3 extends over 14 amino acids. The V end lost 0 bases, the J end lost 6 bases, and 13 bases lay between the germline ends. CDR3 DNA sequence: TGTGCCAGCAGCTTGGGCAGGCCGGTCGGCGAGCAGTACTTC. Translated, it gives CASSLGRPVGEQYF.

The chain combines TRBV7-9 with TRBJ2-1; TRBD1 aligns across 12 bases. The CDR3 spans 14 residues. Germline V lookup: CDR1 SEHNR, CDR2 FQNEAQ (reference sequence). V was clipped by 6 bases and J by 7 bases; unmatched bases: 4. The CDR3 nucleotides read TGTGCCAGCAGGGGACAGGGGGCGGGTAATGAGCAGTTCTTC. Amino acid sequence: CASRGQGAGNEQFF.

CDR3: CASSMAGFGETQYF. DNA for the CDR3: TGTGCCAGCAGCATGGCCGGGTTTGGGGAGACCCAGTACTTC. This chain uses TRBV5-5 with TRBJ2-5; no clear D. The CDR3 is 14 amino acids. Germline V gene sequence: CDR1 SGHKS, CDR2 YYEKEE (reference sequence). Deletions cut 4 bases from V and 5 bases from J, with 15 bases between.

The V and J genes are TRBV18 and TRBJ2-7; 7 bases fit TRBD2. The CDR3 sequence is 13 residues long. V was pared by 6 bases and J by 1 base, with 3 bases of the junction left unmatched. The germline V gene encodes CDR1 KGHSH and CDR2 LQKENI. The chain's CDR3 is CASSLAASYEQYV. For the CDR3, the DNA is TGTGCCAGCTCCCTAGCGGCTTCCTACGAGCAGTACGTC.

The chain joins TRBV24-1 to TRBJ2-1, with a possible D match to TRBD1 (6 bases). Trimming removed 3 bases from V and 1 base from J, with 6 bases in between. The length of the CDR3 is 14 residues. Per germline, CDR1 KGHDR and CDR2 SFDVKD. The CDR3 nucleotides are TGTGCCACCAGTGATACAGGGTCCTACAATGAGCAGTTCTTC. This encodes CATSDTGSYNEQFF.

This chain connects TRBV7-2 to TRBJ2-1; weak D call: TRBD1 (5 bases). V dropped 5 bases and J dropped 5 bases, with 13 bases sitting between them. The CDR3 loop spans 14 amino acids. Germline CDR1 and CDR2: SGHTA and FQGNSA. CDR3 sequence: CASSGQGLDNEQFF. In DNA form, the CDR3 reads TGTGCCAGCAGCGGGCAGGGCCTAGACAATGAGCAGTTCTTC. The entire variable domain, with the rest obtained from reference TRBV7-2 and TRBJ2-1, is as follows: GAGVSQSPSNKVTEKGKDVELRCDPISGHTALYWYRQSLGQGLEFLIYFQGNSAPDKSGLPSDRFSAERTGGSVSTLTIQRTQQEDSAVYLCASSGQGLDNEQFFGPGTRLTVL.

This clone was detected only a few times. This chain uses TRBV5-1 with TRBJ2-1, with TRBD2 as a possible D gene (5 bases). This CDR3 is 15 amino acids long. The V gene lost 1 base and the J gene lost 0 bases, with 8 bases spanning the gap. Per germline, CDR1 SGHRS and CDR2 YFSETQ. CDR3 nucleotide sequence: TGCGCCAGCAGCTTGAGCGGATCCTCCTACAATGAGCAGTTCTTC. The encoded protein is CASSLSGSSYNEQFF.

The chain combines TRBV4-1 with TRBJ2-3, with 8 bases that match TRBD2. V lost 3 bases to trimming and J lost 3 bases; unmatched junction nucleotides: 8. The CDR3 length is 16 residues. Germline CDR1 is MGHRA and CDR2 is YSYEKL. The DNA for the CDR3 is TGCGCCAGCAGCCACGAGAGCGGGAGCGGGACAGATACGCAGTATTTT. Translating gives CASSHESGSGTDTQYF.

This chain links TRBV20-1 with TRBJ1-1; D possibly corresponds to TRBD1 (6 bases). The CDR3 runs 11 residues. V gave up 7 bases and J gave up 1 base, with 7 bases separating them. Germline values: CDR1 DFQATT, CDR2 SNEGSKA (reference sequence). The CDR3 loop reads CSVQGNTEAFF. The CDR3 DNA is TGCAGTGTACAGGGGAACACTGAAGCTTTCTTT.

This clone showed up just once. The CDR3 DNA is TGCAGCGTTGGGCAGGGGGACTATGGCTACACCTTC. Its protein product is CSVGQGDYGYTF. This sequence joins TRBV29-1 and TRBJ1-2, with 7 positions matching TRBD1. In germline, CDR1 is SQVTM, CDR2 ANQGSEA. This CDR3 contains 12 residues. The V segment lost 4 bases and the J segment 3 bases; nucleotides outside the gene matches: 2.

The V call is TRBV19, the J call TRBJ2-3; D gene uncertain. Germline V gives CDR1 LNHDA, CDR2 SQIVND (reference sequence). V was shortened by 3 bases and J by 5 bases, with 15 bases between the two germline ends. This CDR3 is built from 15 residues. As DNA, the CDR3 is TGTGCCAGTAGTATGCGAGGCTTAGACGGAGATACGCAGTATTTT. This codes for CASSMRGLDGDTQYF. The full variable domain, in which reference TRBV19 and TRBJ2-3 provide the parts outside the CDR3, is DGGITQSPKYLFRKEGQNVTLSCEQNLNHDAMYWYRQDPGQGLRLIYYSQIVNDFQKGDIAEGYSVSREKKESFPLTVTSAQKNPTAFYLCASSMRGLDGDTQYFGPGTRLTVL.

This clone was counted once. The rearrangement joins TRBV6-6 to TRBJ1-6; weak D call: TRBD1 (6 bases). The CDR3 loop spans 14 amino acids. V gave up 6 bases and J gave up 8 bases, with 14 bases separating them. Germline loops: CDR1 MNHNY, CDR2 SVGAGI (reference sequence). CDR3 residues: CASRSRGNDSPLHF. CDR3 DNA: TGTGCCAGCAGGAGCAGGGGTAATGATTCACCCCTCCACTTT.